This TCR beta chain was profiled in a study of blood T cell dynamics during melanoma immunotherapy. Study conclusions and caveats: PBMC repertoires of eventual disease-control patients split at W3 into clonality or diversity gains.

Each bulk PBMC sample had around 380 ng DNA loaded. Repertoires were generated with immunoSEQ multiplex PCR, while TCRdb's copy carries only in-frame clones and drops some. The data contain about 11,000 clones, about 88% of them singletons. The CDR3 extends over 14 amino acids. J was trimmed by 8 bases and V by 6 bases; bases with no gene match: 9. Germline-derived CDR1 and CDR2 are MNHEY and SVGAGI. Described time point: week 3, after first cycle of checkpoint inhibitor. This clone occurred once. Antigen: not known. The chain links TRBV6-5 to TRBJ1-4, with 7 bases identical to TRBD1. This TCR was sampled from a human donor with melanoma. Material: blood, obtained from a patient treated with checkpoint blockade. CDR3 sequence: CASSPRGDWEKLFF. CDR3 nucleotide sequence: TGTGCCAGCAGCCCCAGGGGGGATTGGGAAAAACTGTTTTTT.